One sample yielded the 29 T cell receptor beta chains listed below, sequenced in a study of T cells in localized non-small cell lung cancer. Repertoires were generated with immunoSEQ multiplex PCR, while TCRdb's copy carries only in-frame clones and drops some. In the table there are tens of thousands of clones, 88% of which are singletons. This specimen was peripheral blood, taken before any cancer treatment. Receptors originate from a female donor at least 60 years old with stage III squamous cell lung carcinoma.

The chain joins TRBV5-1 to TRBJ2-2; 7 nucleotides match TRBD1. Per the germline V gene, CDR1 is SGHRS and CDR2 is YFSETQ. CDR3 length: 11 residues. The junction had 2 bases not matched to a gene; V was cut back by 7 bases and J by 8 bases. The CDR3 loop reads CASDREGELFF. The CDR3 DNA follows: TGCGCCAGCGACAGGGAGGGGGAGCTGTTTTTT.

The genes are TRBV7-9 and TRBJ1-1; D gene uncertain. CDR1 is SEHNR, CDR2 FQNEAQ, per germline (reference sequence). The CDR3 is 14 amino acids. Trimming stripped 5 bases from V and 10 bases from J, with 20 bases between. The CDR3 DNA sequence: TGTGCCAGCAGCCCCGGGCCGACGACGACGGGAGCTTTCTTT. Amino acids: CASSPGPTTTGAFF.

The V call is TRBV5-1, the J call TRBJ2-4; D is possibly TRBD1 (6 bases). CDR3 length: 15 residues. Germline V CDR1 and CDR2: SGHRS, YFSETQ. V lost 0 bases, J lost 4 bases, and 11 bases lay in between. The CDR3 is CASSLEGQGKNIQYF. The CDR3 DNA follows: TGCGCCAGCAGCTTGGAAGGGCAGGGGAAAAACATTCAGTACTTC.

The chain combines TRBV5-4 with TRBJ2-7; 7 bases align to TRBD1. Germline V CDR1 and CDR2: SGHNT, YYREEE (reference sequence). The CDR3 length is 15 residues. The junction had 14 bases not matched to a gene; V was cut back by 4 bases and J by 7 bases. The CDR3 loop is CASSEYRGNRGEQYF. DNA of the CDR3: TGTGCCAGCAGCGAATACAGGGGCAATCGGGGAGAGCAGTACTTC. The full variable domain, its missing parts supplied by reference TRBV5-4 and TRBJ2-7, is ETGVTQSPTHLIKTRGQQVTLRCSSQSGHNTVSWYQQALGQGPQFIFQYYREEENGRGNFPPRFSGLQFPNYSSELNVNALELDDSALYLCASSEYRGNRGEQYFGPGTRLTVT.

The chain couples TRBV5-4 to TRBJ2-7; D is ambiguous. With 1 base removed from V and 3 bases from J, the gap between germline ends came to 5 bases. CDR3 length: 12 residues. Germline V gene sequence: CDR1 SGHNT, CDR2 YYREEE (reference sequence). Here the CDR3 reads CASSLRNYEQYF. CDR3 DNA sequence: TGTGCCAGCAGCTTGAGGAACTACGAGCAGTACTTC.

The CDR3 reads CASSLALSGIADTQYF. CDR3 coding DNA: TGTGCCAGCAGCTTGGCCCTTTCAGGCATAGCAGATACGCAGTATTTT. The rearrangement uses TRBV5-5 and TRBJ2-3; D ambiguous. CDR3 length equals 16 residues. Between the trimmed V and J ends, which lost 0 bases and 4 bases, there was a span of 15 bases. The V gene's germline CDR1 is SGHKS and CDR2 YYEKEE (reference sequence).

CDR3 amino acids: CATSRGQANEQFF. The CDR3 DNA is TGTGCCACCAGCAGAGGGCAGGCCAATGAGCAGTTCTTC. The chain employs TRBV15 and TRBJ2-1, with D hard to call. The CDR3 is 13 residues long. V lost 1 base and J lost 6, with 7 bases in between. Germline assignment: CDR1 LNHNV and CDR2 YYDKDF (reference sequence).

This chain joins TRBV29-1 and TRBJ1-2; 8 bases map to TRBD1. V shed 4 bases, J shed 4 bases, and the junction held 11 bases outside the gene matches. The CDR3 consists of 15 residues. Germline-derived CDR1 and CDR2 are SQVTM and ANQGSEA. The CDR3 loop is CSVGVGTGGSYGYTF. The CDR3, as DNA: TGCAGCGTTGGAGTTGGAACAGGGGGGAGCTATGGCTACACCTTC. The entire variable domain, with the rest obtained from reference TRBV29-1 and TRBJ1-2, is as follows: SAVISQKPSRDICQRGTSLTIQCQVDSQVTMMFWYRQQPGQSLTLIATANQGSEATYESGFVIDKFPISRPNLTFSTLTVSNMSPEDSSIYLCSVGVGTGGSYGYTFGSGTRLTVV.

V is TRBV11-2 and J is TRBJ1-6; D is undetermined. The CDR3 runs to 17 residues. Germline CDR1 and CDR2: SGHAT and FQNNGV. V gave up 7 bases and J gave up 0 bases, with 16 bases separating them. The CDR3 nucleotides are TGTGCCAGCACCCACCTTGGAATGAGCTCCTATAATTCACCCCTCCACTTT. Amino acids: CASTHLGMSSYNSPLHF. Supplemented by reference TRBV11-2 and TRBJ1-6, the full variable domain reads EAGVAQSPRYKIIEKRQSVAFWCNPISGHATLYWYQQILGQGPKLLIQFQNNGVVDDSQLPKDRFSAERLKGVDSTLKIQPAKLEDSAVYLCASTHLGMSSYNSPLHFGNGTRLTVT.

This rearrangement joins TRBV5-1 to TRBJ2-5; the D gene is possibly TRBD2 (6 bases). This CDR3 is 15 amino acids long. From germline, CDR1 is SGHRS and CDR2 YFSETQ. Trimming left V 0 bases short and J 4 bases short, with 13 bases between. DNA of the CDR3: TGCGCCAGCAGCTTGGGGCTGGCGGGATCAGAGACCCAGTACTTC. It yields the protein CASSLGLAGSETQYF.

This clone was counted once. The rearrangement joins TRBV5-1 to TRBJ2-5; 8 nucleotides line up with TRBD1. Germline V gene lookup returns CDR1 SGHRS and CDR2 YFSETQ. J gave up 3 bases and V 0 bases, and 10 bases lay outside the gene matches. This CDR3 has 17 residues. The CDR3 sequence is CASSLEGRGLLEETQYF. The CDR3 nucleotides are TGCGCCAGCAGCTTGGAGGGCAGGGGGCTTTTGGAAGAGACCCAGTACTTC.

This clone appeared a single time. The chain joins TRBV2 to TRBJ2-2; 10 nucleotides line up with TRBD2. The CDR3 totals 15 residues. V lost 5 bases and J lost 2; bases outside the gene matches: 2. Germline V gene sequence: CDR1 SNHLY, CDR2 FYNNEI. CDR3 DNA sequence: TGTGCCAGCAGTCGGACTAGCGGAAACACCGGGGAGCTGTTTTTT. Translation gives CASSRTSGNTGELFF.

This clone appeared once. CDR3 nucleotide sequence: TGCAGCGTTGGTCGGGGGAGTGGGGATACGCAGTATTTT. This gives the protein CSVGRGSGDTQYF. The V call is TRBV29-1, the J call TRBJ2-3; maybe TRBD2 (6 bases). V was pared by 4 bases and J by 6 bases, with 14 bases between. The V gene's germline CDR1 is SQVTM and CDR2 ANQGSEA. The CDR3 has 13 amino acids.

CDR3 DNA: TGTGCCAGCATCGTAACAGGGTTTGAGGGCGAGCAGTACTTC. Its protein is CASIVTGFEGEQYF. The J gene is TRBJ2-7, the V gene TRBV5-6; a possible D gene is TRBD1 (6 bases). The V end was cut by 6 bases, the J end by 6 bases, with 19 bases between. The CDR3 sequence is 14 residues long. The germline V gene encodes CDR1 SGHDT and CDR2 YYEEEE.

The genes are TRBV6-9 and TRBJ2-3; D unclear. CDR1 is MNHGY, CDR2 SVAAGI, per germline. The V gene lost 4 bases and the J gene lost 2 bases, with 13 bases spanning the gap. The CDR3 consists of 15 residues. CDR3 sequence: CASSSPPRSTDTQYF. CDR3 coding DNA: TGTGCCAGCAGTTCCCCCCCCCGGTCCACAGATACGCAGTATTTT.

This clone has a handful of counts. The rearrangement links TRBV25-1 to TRBJ1-1; a weak D match, TRBD1 (5 bases). Trimming pared 5 bases from V and 6 bases from J, leaving 16 bases between. Looked up from germline, CDR1 is MGHDK and CDR2 is SYGVNS. This CDR3 is built from 14 residues. The CDR3 loop is CASSLGGNSAEAFF. CDR3 DNA: TGTGCCAGCAGTCTGGGGGGGAATAGCGCTGAAGCTTTCTTT.

The CDR3 loop is CASSRAGGAYEQYF. In DNA, the CDR3 is TGTGCCAGCAGCCGAGCGGGAGGGGCCTACGAGCAGTACTTC. The genes are TRBV7-9 and TRBJ2-7; TRBD2 matches at 10 bases. CDR3 length equals 14 residues. Germline V gives CDR1 SEHNR, CDR2 FQNEAQ (reference sequence). J gave up 2 bases and V 5 bases, and 3 bases lay outside the gene matches.

This rearrangement joins TRBV9 to TRBJ2-3; D gene unclear. With 1 base removed from V and 2 bases from J, the gap between germline ends came to 8 bases. Germline V gene data show CDR1 as SGDLS and CDR2 as YYNGEE. This CDR3 spans 14 amino acids. CDR3 coding DNA: TGTGCCAGCAGCGTAAATCCGATCACAGATACGCAGTATTTT. Protein sequence: CASSVNPITDTQYF.

The V and J genes are TRBV7-2 and TRBJ1-3; D remains unclear. The CDR3 is 14 amino acids. Germline V gene lookup returns CDR1 SGHTA and CDR2 FQGNSA. Between the trimmed V and J ends, which lost 5 bases and 4 bases, there was a span of 12 bases. CDR3 in amino acids: CASSASGGGNTIYF. The CDR3 DNA reads as TGTGCCAGCAGCGCGTCAGGAGGCGGAAACACCATATATTTT. The whole variable domain, remainder taken from reference TRBV7-2 and TRBJ1-3, is GAGVSQSPSNKVTEKGKDVELRCDPISGHTALYWYRQSLGQGLEFLIYFQGNSAPDKSGLPSDRFSAERTGGSVSTLTIQRTQQEDSAVYLCASSASGGGNTIYFGEGSWLTVV.

This clone has only one observation. V is TRBV4-1 and J is TRBJ2-5; 8 positions agree with TRBD1. Trimming removed 1 base from V and 4 bases from J; junction bases left unmatched: 5. The CDR3 sequence is 15 residues long. Looked up from germline, CDR1 is MGHRA and CDR2 is YSYEKL. The CDR3 DNA reads as TGCGCCAGCAGCCAAGTGCAGGGGGCAGGAGAGACCCAGTACTTC. As protein: CASSQVQGAGETQYF.

V is TRBV7-2 and J is TRBJ2-3; 10 bases align to TRBD2. The CDR3 is 18 amino acids. Germline V gene lookup returns CDR1 SGHTA and CDR2 FQGNSA. The V segment lost 5 bases and the J segment 0 bases; nucleotides outside the gene matches: 11. The DNA for the CDR3 is TGTGCCAGCAGCGCGCGAGGGACTAGCGACACTAGCACAGATACGCAGTATTTT. It specifies CASSARGTSDTSTDTQYF.

J is TRBJ2-1 and V is TRBV7-2; unclear D gene. The ends were cut back, 1 base at V and 1 base at J, with 5 bases in the middle. This CDR3 is built from 14 residues. Germline V CDR1 and CDR2: SGHTA, FQGNSA. The CDR3 sequence is CASSLVRSYNEQFF. The CDR3 DNA follows: TGTGCCAGCAGCTTAGTTCGGTCCTACAATGAGCAGTTCTTC.

J is TRBJ2-7 and V is TRBV7-3, with a weak D call TRBD2 (5 bases). The V end lost 5 bases, the J end lost 4 bases, and 21 bases lay between the germline ends. Germline CDR1 reads SGHTA; CDR2 reads FQGTGA. The CDR3 is 16 residues long. This CDR3 reads CASSRGSGKNMYEQYF. The CDR3 DNA reads as TGTGCCAGCAGCCGAGGGTCCGGTAAGAACATGTACGAGCAGTACTTC.

This clone showed up just a few times. The rearrangement joins TRBV25-1 to TRBJ1-1; D is perhaps TRBD1 (5 bases). The germline CDR1 and CDR2 sequences are MGHDK and SYGVNS. The CDR3 totals 14 residues. Between the trimmed V and J ends, which lost 0 bases and 1 base, there was a span of 6 bases. Here the CDR3 reads CASSEYGANTEAFF. The CDR3 DNA is TGTGCCAGCAGTGAATATGGGGCGAACACTGAAGCTTTCTTT.

The J gene is TRBJ1-2, the V gene TRBV5-1; no definite D call. V was cut by 3 bases and J by 7 bases, with 19 bases left in between. CDR1 and CDR2 (germline): SGHRS, YFSETQ. The CDR3 length is 15 residues. CDR3 region: CASSSRLAGWPGYTF. CDR3 in DNA: TGCGCCAGCAGCTCCAGACTAGCTGGATGGCCTGGCTACACCTTC.

This rearrangement joins TRBV5-6 to TRBJ1-4; D might be TRBD1 (5 bases). Trimming left V 3 bases short and J 5 bases short, with 11 bases between. CDR1 SGHDT and CDR2 YYEEEE come from the germline V gene. The CDR3 covers 14 residues. The CDR3 DNA follows: TGTGCCAGCAGCTACGGGACGAGCAATGAAAAACTGTTTTTT. Translating it yields CASSYGTSNEKLFF.

The J gene is TRBJ2-7, the V gene TRBV7-9; a weak D match, TRBD2 (6 bases). The V gene lost 5 bases and the J gene lost 7 bases, with 9 bases spanning the gap. The germline V gene has CDR1 SEHNR and CDR2 FQNEAQ (reference sequence). This CDR3 contains 11 residues. This chain's CDR3 is CASSKAGEQYF. Here the CDR3 DNA reads TGTGCCAGCAGCAAAGCGGGTGAGCAGTACTTC.

The chain has TRBV6-5 and TRBJ2-4, with D tentatively TRBD1 (5 bases). The CDR3 is made up of 15 amino acids. Trimming left V 2 bases short and J 5 bases short, with 13 bases between. Looked up from germline, CDR1 is MNHEY and CDR2 is SVGAGI. The CDR3 is CASSYAAGPQNIQYF. The CDR3 DNA reads as TGTGCCAGCAGTTACGCGGCAGGGCCACAAAACATTCAGTACTTC.

The chain employs TRBV2 and TRBJ2-7; 7 bases agree with TRBD1. Germline-derived CDR1 and CDR2 are SNHLY and FYNNEI. With V trimmed by 2 bases and J by 2 bases, 6 bases remained unmatched. The CDR3 sequence is 15 residues long. In nucleotides, the CDR3 is TGTGCCAGCAGTGAATTACAGGGGTGGACCTACGAGCAGTACTTC. Amino acids: CASSELQGWTYEQYF.